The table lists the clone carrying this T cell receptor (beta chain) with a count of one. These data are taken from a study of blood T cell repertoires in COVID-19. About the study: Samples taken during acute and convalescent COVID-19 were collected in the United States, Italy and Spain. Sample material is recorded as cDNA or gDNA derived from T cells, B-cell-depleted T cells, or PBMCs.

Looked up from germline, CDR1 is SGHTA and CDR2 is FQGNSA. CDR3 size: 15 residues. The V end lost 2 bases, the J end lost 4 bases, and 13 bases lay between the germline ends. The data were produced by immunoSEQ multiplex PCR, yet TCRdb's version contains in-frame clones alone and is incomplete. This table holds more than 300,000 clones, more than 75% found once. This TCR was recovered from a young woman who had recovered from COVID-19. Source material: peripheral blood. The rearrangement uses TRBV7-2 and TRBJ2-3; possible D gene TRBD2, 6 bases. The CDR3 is CASSLWEAGADTQYF. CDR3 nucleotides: TGTGCCAGCAGCTTATGGGAGGCCGGGGCAGATACGCAGTATTTT.